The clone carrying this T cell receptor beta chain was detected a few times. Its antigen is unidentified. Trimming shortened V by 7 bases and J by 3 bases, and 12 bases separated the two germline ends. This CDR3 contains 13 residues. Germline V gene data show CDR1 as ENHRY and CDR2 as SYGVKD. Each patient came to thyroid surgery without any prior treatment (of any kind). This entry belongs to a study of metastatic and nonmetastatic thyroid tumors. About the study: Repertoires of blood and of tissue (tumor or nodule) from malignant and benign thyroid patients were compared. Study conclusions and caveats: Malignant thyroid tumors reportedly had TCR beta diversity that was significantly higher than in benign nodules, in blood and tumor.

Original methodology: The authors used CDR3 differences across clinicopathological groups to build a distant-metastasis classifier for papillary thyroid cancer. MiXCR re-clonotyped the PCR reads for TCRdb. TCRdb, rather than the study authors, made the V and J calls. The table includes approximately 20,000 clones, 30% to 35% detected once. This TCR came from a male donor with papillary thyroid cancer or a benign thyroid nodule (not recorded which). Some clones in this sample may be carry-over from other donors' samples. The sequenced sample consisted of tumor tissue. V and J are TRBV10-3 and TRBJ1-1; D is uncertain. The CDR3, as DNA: TGTGCCATCACCGCGCGTACGGACACTGAAGCTTTCTTT. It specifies CAITARTDTEAFF.